The 23 T cell receptor beta chains given below trace back to one sample, sequenced in a study of naive and memory T cell subsets. An equimolar mix of two oligonucleotides served as the beta constant-region primer for TRBC1 and TRBC2. Ligated cDNA was amplified by four rounds of PCR with nested alpha and beta constant-region primers and SP2. A single record per CDR3 protein comes from TCRdb applying MiXCR to the UMI-ligation and nested PCR reads. The table has 15,000 to 20,000 distinct CDR3 sequences, around 10% seen once. Sequencing was performed on central memory CD8+ T cells from blood. These receptors all stem from a human donor in good health.

This clonotype has ten or more counts. V usage is TRBV12-3 or TRBV12-4 and J usage is TRBJ2-3, with 9 bases identical to TRBD2. V lost 6 bases to trimming and J lost 4 bases; unmatched junction nucleotides: 8. The CDR3 spans 15 residues. CDR3 DNA sequence: TGTGCCAGCAGATGGACTAGCGTGGGGGCAGATACGCAGTATTTT. It translates to CASRWTSVGADTQYF.

This clonotype was seen only a few times. The V gene is TRBV27, the J gene TRBJ2-5; tentatively, D is TRBD2 (6 bases). Germline lookup yields CDR1 MNHEY and CDR2 SMNVEV (reference sequence). This CDR3 contains 15 residues. V was cut by 6 bases and J by 0 bases, with 14 bases left in between. The CDR3 loop reads CASRHRGSYQETQYF. For the CDR3, the DNA is TGTGCCAGCAGACACCGGGGGTCATACCAAGAGACCCAGTACTTC.

There are many counts of this clonotype. This rearrangement joins TRBV6-2 or TRBV6-3 to TRBJ2-1; the D is unclear. With 3 bases removed from V and 5 bases from J, the gap between germline ends came to 8 bases. The CDR3 totals 13 residues. Germline-derived CDR1 and CDR2 are MNHEY and SVGEGT. The CDR3 loop reads CASSYRENNEQFF. In DNA, the CDR3 is TGTGCCAGCAGTTATCGAGAGAACAATGAGCAGTTCTTC.

This clonotype was seen at least ten times. The rearrangement joins TRBV12-3 or TRBV12-4 to TRBJ1-5; 12 bases match TRBD1. The CDR3 has 16 amino acids. Germline trimming cut 3 bases from V and 5 bases from J; bases unmatched to any gene: 5. The CDR3 sequence is CASSLAGTGGDQPQHF. The CDR3 bases are TGTGCCAGCAGTTTGGCCGGGACAGGGGGCGATCAGCCCCAGCATTTT.

This clonotype was seen repeatedly, ten times or more. The genes are TRBV6-4 and TRBJ2-2; TRBD1 is a possible D gene (5 bases). The V gene lost 5 bases and the J gene lost 4 bases, with 17 bases spanning the gap. Germline CDR1 is MRHNA and CDR2 is SNTAGT. The CDR3 totals 16 residues. The CDR3 is CASSKSLGAATGELFF. The CDR3 nucleotides are TGTGCCAGCAGTAAATCCTTAGGGGCCGCCACCGGGGAGCTGTTTTTT.

This clonotype was observed many times. The chain joins TRBV7-6 to TRBJ1-1; no firm D call. Per the germline V gene, CDR1 is SGHVS and CDR2 is FNYEAQ. The CDR3 covers 15 residues. V gave up 2 bases and J gave up 0 bases, with 10 bases separating them. For the CDR3, the DNA is TGTGCCAGCAGCTTATACCAGGAAATGAACACTGAAGCTTTCTTT. Translation gives CASSLYQEMNTEAFF. The whole variable domain, remainder taken from reference TRBV7-6 and TRBJ1-1, is GAGVSQSPRYKVTKRGQDVALRCDPISGHVSLYWYRQALGQGPEFLTYFNYEAQQDKSGLPNDRFSAERPEGSISTLTIQRTEQRDSAMYRCASSLYQEMNTEAFFGQGTRLTVV.

Many counts were recorded for this clonotype. The rearrangement links TRBV10-3 to TRBJ2-3; no firm D call. The CDR3 spans 17 residues. Trimming pared 2 bases from V and 0 bases from J, leaving 15 bases between. Germline V gene data show CDR1 as ENHRY and CDR2 as SYGVKD. CDR3 sequence: CAISEPYRVTSTDTQYF. The CDR3, as DNA: TGTGCCATCAGTGAGCCCTACCGGGTTACTAGCACAGATACGCAGTATTTT.

This clonotype was detected many times. The chain employs TRBV6-1 and TRBJ2-1; 7 nucleotides match TRBD2. With 4 bases clipped from V and 1 base from J, the junction kept 4 bases outside the gene matches. CDR1 and CDR2 from the germline V gene are MNHNS and SASEGT. The CDR3 contains 15 residues. DNA for the CDR3: TGTGCCAGCAGTGGCGGGGGTGGGTCCTACAATGAGCAGTTCTTC. This codes for CASSGGGGSYNEQFF.

CDR3 DNA: TGTGCCAGCCACGGGGGGGTCCCGGGACAGGGAGCGGACACTGAAGCTTTCTTT. It codes for CASHGGVPGQGADTEAFF. This sequence joins TRBV6-1 and TRBJ1-1, with 9 bases matching TRBD1. Germline-derived CDR1 and CDR2 are MNHNS and SASEGT. V shed 8 bases and J 3 bases; nucleotides not matched to a gene: 19. CDR3 length equals 18 residues.

This rearrangement joins TRBV20-1 to TRBJ1-5; D perhaps matches TRBD1 (6 bases). Trimming pared 1 base from V and 4 bases from J, leaving 17 bases between. CDR1 is DFQATT, CDR2 SNEGSKA, per germline (reference sequence). The CDR3 length is 16 residues. In DNA form, the CDR3 reads TGCAGTGCTAGAGGACCGCTGGGAGGGGGGAATCAGCCCCAGCATTTT. It encodes CSARGPLGGGNQPQHF.

This clonotype was observed many times. This sequence joins TRBV7-9 and TRBJ2-1; D call uncertain. Trimming took off 4 bases at V and 6 bases at J, with 7 bases between the two ends. The CDR3 spans 12 residues. Germline lookup yields CDR1 SEHNR and CDR2 FQNEAQ (reference sequence). CDR3 bases: TGTGCCAGCAGCTCCCCCATCAATGAGCAGTTCTTC. Protein sequence: CASSSPINEQFF.

In this sample, this clonotype turned up many times. This chain links TRBV19 with TRBJ2-6, with D possibly being TRBD2 (6 bases). This CDR3 is built from 15 residues. V was pared by 7 bases and J by 3 bases, with 13 bases between. CDR1 LNHDA and CDR2 SQIVND come from the germline V gene (reference sequence). For the CDR3, the DNA is TGTGCCAGTACTGGAGGGGAAGATGGGGCCAACGTCCTGACTTTC. It specifies CASTGGEDGANVLTF.

This clonotype was counted ten times or more. This chain uses TRBV29-1 with TRBJ2-3; no clear D gene. The CDR3 runs to 13 residues. The V end was cut by 4 bases, the J end by 2 bases, with 10 bases between. The germline V gene encodes CDR1 SQVTM and CDR2 ANQGSEA. The chain's CDR3 is CSVGLEYTDTQYF. CDR3 DNA: TGCAGCGTTGGTTTGGAATACACAGATACGCAGTATTTT.

About this clonotype: An end of the junction differs from the germline gene, which may be a read error. In DNA, the CDR3 is TGTGCCAGCAGTGAAGACTCCCACAATGAGCAGTTCTTC. Translating it yields CASSEDSHNEQFF. The chain couples TRBV6-1 to TRBJ2-1; unclear D gene. Germline CDR1 and CDR2: MNHNS and SASEGT. CDR3 size: 13 residues.

This clonotype was seen a few times. The chain couples TRBV27 to TRBJ2-3, with D perhaps matching TRBD2 (6 bases). From germline, CDR1 is MNHEY and CDR2 SMNVEV (reference sequence). This CDR3 spans 15 amino acids. The V and J ends lost 6 bases and 2 bases respectively, with 15 bases between them. The CDR3 here is CASRPGLPFTDTQYF. CDR3 nucleotide sequence: TGTGCCAGCAGGCCCGGACTACCCTTCACAGATACGCAGTATTTT.

This chain uses TRBV6-6 with TRBJ2-1, with 11 bases lining up with TRBD1. J was trimmed by 6 bases and V by 6 bases; bases with no gene match: 7. Germline values: CDR1 MNHNY, CDR2 SVGAGI (reference sequence). The CDR3 sequence is 15 residues long. CDR3 loop: CASSVGTGGSNEQFF. In nucleotides, the CDR3 is TGTGCCAGCAGCGTAGGGACAGGGGGTAGCAATGAGCAGTTCTTC.

This clonotype was seen many times. The chain has TRBV9 and TRBJ1-1; D possibly corresponds to TRBD1 (5 bases). V was shortened by 0 bases and J by 4 bases, with 10 bases between the two germline ends. Germline values: CDR1 SGDLS, CDR2 YYNGEE. The CDR3 has 14 amino acids. The CDR3 DNA sequence: TGTGCCAGCAGCGTAGATGGGGGGAGCACTGAAGCTTTCTTT. Amino acid sequence: CASSVDGGSTEAFF.

There are a few counts of this clonotype. V usage is TRBV5-4 and J usage is TRBJ2-3; 7 bases map to TRBD2. CDR1 is SGHNT and CDR2 is YYREEE in the germline V gene (reference sequence). The CDR3 runs 15 residues. The J segment lost 0 bases and the V segment lost 4 bases, leaving 5 bases of the junction unmatched. Here the CDR3 reads CASSQSGVSTDTQYF. For the CDR3, the DNA is TGTGCCAGCAGCCAAAGCGGGGTTAGCACAGATACGCAGTATTTT. Full variable domain (missing parts from reference TRBV5-4 and TRBJ2-3): ETGVTQSPTHLIKTRGQQVTLRCSSQSGHNTVSWYQQALGQGPQFIFQYYREEENGRGNFPPRFSGLQFPNYSSELNVNALELDDSALYLCASSQSGVSTDTQYFGPGTRLTVL.

This clonotype was recorded many times. The chain recombines TRBV4-3 with TRBJ1-4, with 8 bases identical to TRBD1. This CDR3 comprises 13 residues. Unmatched junction bases numbered 5, after V lost 2 bases and J lost 12 bases. CDR1 and CDR2 (germline): LGHNA, YSLEER. The CDR3 nucleotides read TGCGCCAGCAGCCAAAGGACAGGGAGAGAACTGTTTTTT. Translating it yields CASSQRTGRELFF.

Ten or more counts support this clonotype. Here the CDR3 DNA reads TGTGCCAGCAGTGAGAGGGGAGGAACGAACACCGGGGAGCTGTTTTTT. Translating gives CASSERGGTNTGELFF. The chain uses TRBV2 and TRBJ2-2; D may be TRBD2 (6 bases). Germline loops: CDR1 SNHLY, CDR2 FYNNEI. Between the trimmed V and J ends, which lost 3 bases and 0 bases, there was a span of 11 bases. The CDR3 is 16 residues long.

The chain uses TRBV21-1 and TRBJ1-3. TRBV21-1 is a documented pseudogene. The length of the CDR3 is 11 residues. The CDR3 protein is CASTGGNTIYF. The CDR3, as DNA: TGTGCCAGCACGGGCGGAAACACCATATATTTT.

This clonotype showed up many times. The rearrangement links TRBV6-6 to TRBJ1-1; D not resolved. The CDR3 is 14 amino acids. Germline V gene data show CDR1 as MNHNY and CDR2 as SVGAGI (reference sequence). Trimming removed 7 bases from V and 5 bases from J, with 17 bases in between. The CDR3 DNA is TGTGCCAGCACCCTTCGGCGGGGTTGGACTGAAGCTTTCTTT. The encoded protein is CASTLRRGWTEAFF.

The sample holds many counts of this clonotype. This rearrangement joins TRBV20-1 to TRBJ1-5; TRBD1 might be the D (6 bases). The CDR3 runs to 14 residues. The V gene lost 5 bases and the J gene lost 3 bases, with 14 bases spanning the gap. Germline CDR1 is DFQATT and CDR2 is SNEGSKA (reference sequence). The CDR3 sequence is CSAGTGADNQPQHF. The CDR3 bases are TGCAGTGCTGGGACGGGGGCTGACAATCAGCCCCAGCATTTT.